The sequence of this TCR beta chain was determined in a study of early T cells in non-severe SARS-CoV-2 infection (dated by TCRdb to the early 2020s). General notes on the study: Because TCR sequencing was done on bulk RNA from unsorted whole blood, the alpha and beta chains could not be paired. What the authors observed across the whole study: VDJdb matching was skewed toward anti-spike CD8 responses and likely underestimated virus-specific expansions by missing private and CD4 specificities.

The CDR3 measures 14 amino acids from cysteine to phenylalanine. The kept DNA is CDR3 alone, 42 bases in frame from the first base. CDR1 and CDR2 were assigned from the germline V gene as SGHRS and YFSETQ. V is pruned by 4 bases and J by 6 bases, leaving 9 bases of the junction without a gene match. This was a case-control study nested in a cohort of healthcare workers in London, UK, who had nasopharyngeal swab PCR tests and blood samples taken every week. Healthcare workers were enrolled in the week of the UK lockdown, from 23 to 31 March 2020, and were followed every week for up to roughly 15 weeks. The library was produced with 5' RACE. The listed sequencing device is NextSeq 500. To correct for sequencing error and PCR bias, the TCR library protocol tagged individual cDNA molecules with unique molecular identifiers. Both TCR alpha and beta chains were sequenced, and tight co-correlation was observed between alpha and beta sequence abundances in each sample. The authors' pipeline ran thus. Decombinator V4 was used to annotate TCR sequences for V gene, J gene and CDR3. Expanded TCRs were defined as changing significantly between any two time points under a Poisson model with p below 0.0001. TCR abundances were normalised to the total number of TCRs sequenced per sample and were expressed as counts per million. MAIT TCRs were defined by TRAV1-2 paired with TRAJ12, TRAJ20 or TRAJ33, and iNKT TCRs by TRAV10 paired with TRAJ18. VDJdb, accessed 1 November 2021, was searched for CMV, EBV and SARS-CoV-2 annotated TCRs, with TCRs annotated for multiple antigens excluded. TCRdb itself trimmed the public reads at Q25 with fastp, ran MiXCR and retained productive beta chains. Under each unique CDR3 protein, matching rows form one entry showing the most common genes and DNA. The V and J calls and clone size come from TCRdb's table, not from the authors' own analysis. This sample has 55,000 to 85,000 distinct CDR3 sequences in its table, and around 12% of those were observed once. 4% to 5% of the sample belongs to the ten largest clones.

This clonotype came up many times. What antigen it recognizes has not been identified. No base quality information exists; no much larger clone differs at one position. The chain joins TRBV5-1 to TRBJ1-2, with 7 bases matching TRBD1. Specimen: whole blood. The receptor was isolated from an adult who was a healthcare worker with PCR-confirmed SARS-CoV-2 infection or an uninfected control (not recorded which). At the DNA level, the sequence is TGCGCCAGCAGCGTCGGACAGGAGGCACATGGCTACACCTTC. This sequence encodes CASSVGQEAHGYTF.